Listed here are 31 T cell receptor beta chains from one sample, sequenced in a study of blood T cell repertoires in COVID-19 (dated by TCRdb to about 2020). To prepare the library, the immunoSEQ multiplex PCR assay was applied. This is the immuneACCESS table as TCRdb keeps it, with only in-frame sequences that have V and J called. A part of the clones is gone; compared with another copy, unresolved V genes explain less than half, and the rest is unexplained. Present in this sample are more than 250,000 clones, around 86% of which were seen just once. Jointly, the top ten make up 1% of the sample. Sequencing input: peripheral blood. The source of these receptors is a man in his fifties or sixties with active or convalescent COVID-19.

V and J are TRBV27 and TRBJ2-3; no clear D. V gave up 6 bases and J gave up 3 bases, with 10 bases separating them. This CDR3 is built from 13 residues. The germline V gene has CDR1 MNHEY and CDR2 SMNVEV (reference sequence). The CDR3 loop reads CASSLLTTDTQYF. Written as DNA, the CDR3 is TGTGCCAGCAGCCTATTAACGACAGATACGCAGTATTTT.

The chain has TRBV4-2 and TRBJ1-2; D is perhaps TRBD1 (5 bases). There are 14 residues in the CDR3. Trimming took 1 base from V and 2 from J, leaving 8 bases between them. CDR1 and CDR2 from the germline V gene are LGHNA and YNFKEQ. Written as DNA, the CDR3 is TGTGCCAGCAGCCAAGGGGGCCTCAACTATGGCTACACCTTC. Encoded protein: CASSQGGLNYGYTF.

The chain uses TRBV25-1 and TRBJ2-3; 7 nucleotides match TRBD2. This CDR3 is 15 amino acids long. CDR1 and CDR2 (germline): MGHDK, SYGVNS. With V trimmed by 1 base and J by 5 bases, 6 bases remained unmatched. The CDR3 nucleotides read TGTGCCAGCAGTGAATTGGCGGGAGAGGGAGATACGCAGTATTTT. Translated: CASSELAGEGDTQYF.

The V call is TRBV2, the J call TRBJ1-2; D possibly corresponds to TRBD1 (5 bases). Germline V gene lookup returns CDR1 SNHLY and CDR2 FYNNEI. V lost 6 bases and J 1 base, leaving 9 bases between the germline ends. This CDR3 spans 13 amino acids. CDR3 sequence reads: CASRGDSNYGYTF. In nucleotides, the CDR3 is TGTGCCAGCAGAGGTGACAGTAACTATGGCTACACCTTC.

The CDR3 nucleotides read TGCGCCAGCAGCCCCGGGACAGAAGGGTCTGAAGCTTTCTTT. Amino acid sequence: CASSPGTEGSEAFF. V and J are TRBV4-3 and TRBJ1-1; 7 bases map to TRBD1. The CDR3 runs to 14 residues. Germline CDR1 is LGHNA and CDR2 is YSLEER. The trim removed 4 bases at V and 6 bases at J, leaving 8 bases unmatched.

J is TRBJ2-7 and V is TRBV6-5; 8 positions agree with TRBD2. Germline V lookup: CDR1 MNHEY, CDR2 SVGAGI. The trim removed 6 bases at V and 0 bases at J, leaving 7 bases unmatched. This CDR3 is 15 amino acids long. The CDR3 loop reads CASRYSGASSYEQYF. For the CDR3, the DNA is TGTGCCAGCAGATATAGCGGGGCGAGCTCCTACGAGCAGTACTTC.

V and J are TRBV12-3 or TRBV12-4 and TRBJ2-3; no reliable D call. V shed 3 bases and J shed 0 bases, with 4 bases lying between them. The CDR3 length is 13 residues. CDR3 amino acids: CASSFLSTDTQYF. The CDR3 DNA sequence: TGTGCCAGCAGTTTTCTCAGCACAGATACGCAGTATTTT.

V gene TRBV2 combines with J gene TRBJ2-7; TRBD2 agrees at 13 bases. The CDR3 totals 15 residues. Germline trimming cut 7 bases from V and 4 bases from J; bases unmatched to any gene: 7. The V gene's germline CDR1 is SNHLY and CDR2 FYNNEI. The CDR3 here is CASTRGTSGEYEQYF. The CDR3 DNA is TGTGCCAGCACTCGTGGGACTAGCGGGGAATACGAGCAGTACTTC. The full variable domain, with the rest looked up from reference TRBV2 and TRBJ2-7, is EPEVTQTPSHQVTQMGQEVILRCVPISNHLYFYWYRQILGQKVEFLVSFYNNEISEKSEIFDDQFSVERPDGSNFTLKIRSTKLEDSAMYFCASTRGTSGEYEQYFGPGTRLTVT.

The genes are TRBV12-3 or TRBV12-4 and TRBJ1-2, with unresolved D. This CDR3 comprises 13 residues. Trimming cost V 1 base and J 7 bases, with 10 bases left between them. CDR3 DNA: TGTGCCAGCAGTTTAGGAGGGTATGGTGGCTACACCTTC. Encoded protein: CASSLGGYGGYTF.

CDR3 bases: TGTGCCAGCTCACCACTGGCGGGAAGCAATCAGCCCCAGCATTTT. Its protein product is CASSPLAGSNQPQHF. The chain has TRBV18 and TRBJ1-5; D is unresolved. V was trimmed by 1 base and J by 1 base, leaving 8 bases between them. Germline V gene lookup returns CDR1 KGHSH and CDR2 LQKENI. The CDR3 contains 15 residues.

This chain links TRBV21-1 with TRBJ1-2; the D call of TRBD1 is as the table states it, not checked on the DNA. TRBV21-1 is listed as a pseudogene. The CDR3 is 18 amino acids. DNA for the CDR3: TGTGCCAGCAGCAACGGACAGGACAGGGGCCGGATACGCTATGGCTACACCTTC. Its translation: CASSNGQDRGRIRYGYTF.

This clone has just one count. V and J are TRBV6-5 and TRBJ1-4; 8 nucleotides line up with TRBD1. V gave up 2 bases and J gave up 8 bases; unmatched junction bases: 7. This CDR3 region has 15 residues. In germline, CDR1 is MNHEY, CDR2 SVGAGI. CDR3 sequence reads: CASSYAQGAGEKLFF. The CDR3 DNA reads TGTGCCAGCAGTTACGCCCAGGGGGCGGGGGAAAAACTGTTTTTT.

V gene TRBV19 combines with J gene TRBJ1-4; 11 nucleotides line up with TRBD1. The CDR3 is 15 residues long. CDR1 and CDR2 from the germline V gene are LNHDA and SQIVND (reference sequence). After removal of 3 bases from V and 8 bases from J, the junction contained 5 bases not matched to a gene. The CDR3 spells CASSIWTGGDEKLFF. The CDR3 DNA is TGTGCCAGTAGTATTTGGACAGGGGGCGACGAAAAACTGTTTTTT. Full variable domain (outside the CDR3, taken from reference TRBV19 and TRBJ1-4): DGGITQSPKYLFRKEGQNVTLSCEQNLNHDAMYWYRQDPGQGLRLIYYSQIVNDFQKGDIAEGYSVSREKKESFPLTVTSAQKNPTAFYLCASSIWTGGDEKLFFGSGTQLSVL.

The rearrangement joins TRBV24-1 to TRBJ2-5, with TRBD1 matching over 12 bases. The CDR3 spans 16 residues. CDR1 and CDR2 from the germline V gene are KGHDR and SFDVKD. V gave up 4 bases and J gave up 4 bases; unmatched junction bases: 6. The chain's CDR3 is CATSDTRDRGRETQYF. The CDR3 nucleotides are TGTGCCACCAGTGACACCCGGGACAGGGGGCGAGAGACCCAGTACTTC.

The CDR3 DNA follows: TGTGCCAGCAGCTTAGCGACGGGAACCTACGAGCAGTACTTC. This gives the protein CASSLATGTYEQYF. This chain links TRBV7-9 with TRBJ2-7; a weak D match, TRBD2 (5 bases). CDR3 length equals 14 residues. The germline V and J ends were trimmed by 0 bases and 2 bases, with 8 bases remaining between them. From germline, CDR1 is SEHNR and CDR2 FQNEAQ (reference sequence). Looking up the rest from reference TRBV7-9 and TRBJ2-7 gives the full variable domain: DTGVSQNPRHKITKRGQNVTFRCDPISEHNRLYWYRQTLGQGPEFLTYFQNEAQLEKSRLLSDRFSAERPKGSFSTLEIQRTEQGDSAMYLCASSLATGTYEQYFGPGTRLTVT.

The chain uses TRBV6-5 and TRBJ2-7, with unresolved D. Trimming removed 2 bases at V and 2 bases at J, with 13 bases between. Germline CDR1 reads MNHEY; CDR2 reads SVGAGI. The CDR3 is 15 residues long. CDR3 protein: CASSYGSLRPYEQYF. The CDR3 nucleotides read TGTGCCAGCAGTTACGGTAGCCTCCGCCCCTACGAGCAGTACTTC.

This rearrangement joins TRBV19 to TRBJ1-2; D gene ambiguous. The CDR3 runs to 12 residues. The germline V and J ends were trimmed by 1 base and 8 bases, with 8 bases remaining between them. Germline lookup yields CDR1 LNHDA and CDR2 SQIVND (reference sequence). Here the CDR3 DNA reads TGTGCCAGTAGTATAGTGGAGACCGGCTACACCTTC. Its protein product is CASSIVETGYTF.

J is TRBJ1-2 and V is TRBV7-2; TRBD1 agrees at 9 bases. The CDR3 is made up of 16 amino acids. The V gene's germline CDR1 is SGHTA and CDR2 FQGNSA. The V segment lost 5 bases and the J segment 3 bases; nucleotides outside the gene matches: 10. CDR3 nucleotide sequence: TGTGCCAGCAGCCCACCGCCGGGACAGGGATACTATGGCTACACCTTC. It translates to CASSPPPGQGYYGYTF.

The table lists this clone with a few counts. V is TRBV29-1 and J is TRBJ2-1; 10 bases line up with TRBD1. The germline V gene encodes CDR1 SQVTM and CDR2 ANQGSEA. Trimming took 6 bases from V and 6 from J; bases not matched to a gene: 8. This CDR3 contains 14 residues. The CDR3 reads CSVARQGASNEQFF. The CDR3 DNA reads as TGCAGCGTCGCTAGACAGGGGGCAAGCAATGAGCAGTTCTTC.

The chain carries TRBV30 and TRBJ1-1, with D possibly TRBD1 on 6 matching bases. Germline V gene data show CDR1 as GTSNPN and CDR2 as SVGIG (reference sequence). The CDR3 loop spans 15 amino acids. The V and J ends lost 4 bases and 0 bases respectively, with 15 bases between them. CDR3 sequence: CAWTMMGQMNTEAFF. The CDR3 nucleotides are TGTGCCTGGACAATGATGGGACAAATGAACACTGAAGCTTTCTTT.

This chain connects TRBV27 to TRBJ2-3; a possible D gene is TRBD1 (5 bases). Germline V lookup: CDR1 MNHEY, CDR2 SMNVEV (reference sequence). Trimming removed 1 base at V and 5 bases at J, with 13 bases between. CDR3 size: 15 residues. The CDR3 nucleotides read TGTGCCAGCAGTTTATTGACAGCCTCACAAGATACGCAGTATTTT. Its protein is CASSLLTASQDTQYF.

This clone was seen a single time. The CDR3 DNA is TGTGCCAGCAGCTTTAAAACAGGGGGCGCGGGCACTGAAGCTTTCTTT. Its translation is CASSFKTGGAGTEAFF. The chain combines TRBV7-9 with TRBJ1-1; TRBD1 aligns across 9 bases. CDR1 and CDR2 (germline): SEHNR, FQNEAQ (reference sequence). The V segment lost 3 bases and the J segment 4 bases; nucleotides outside the gene matches: 9. This CDR3 comprises 16 residues.

The J gene is TRBJ2-1, the V gene TRBV5-1; 9 nucleotides line up with TRBD2. Trimming removed 2 bases from V and 8 bases from J; junction bases left unmatched: 11. The CDR3 loop spans 16 amino acids. Germline V CDR1 and CDR2: SGHRS, YFSETQ. Here the CDR3 DNA reads TGCGCCAGCAGCTTTGTAGCGGGGGCCGACTTCGATGAGCAGTTCTTC. It yields the protein CASSFVAGADFDEQFF. Variable domain in full (rest from reference TRBV5-1 and TRBJ2-1): KAGVTQTPRYLIKTRGQQVTLSCSPISGHRSVSWYQQTPGQGLQFLFEYFSETQRNKGNFPGRFSGRQFSNSRSEMNVSTLELGDSALYLCASSFVAGADFDEQFFGPGTRLTVL.

V and J are TRBV6-1 and TRBJ1-4; the match to TRBD1 covers 7 bases. CDR1 is MNHNS and CDR2 is SASEGT in the germline V gene. This CDR3 has 14 amino acids. The ends lost 3 bases at V and 5 bases at J; junction bases unmatched: 3. CDR3 coding DNA: TGTGCCAGCAGTGACGGACAGGCGAATGAAAAACTGTTTTTT. This translates into CASSDGQANEKLFF.

The chain has TRBV5-6 and TRBJ2-7; 7 nucleotides agree with TRBD2. The germline CDR1 and CDR2 sequences are SGHDT and YYEEEE. There are 14 residues in the CDR3. J lost 2 bases, V lost 2 bases, and 4 bases had no gene match. The CDR3 protein is CASSFSGLAYEQYF. The CDR3 bases are TGTGCCAGCAGCTTTAGCGGGTTGGCCTACGAGCAGTACTTC.

V usage is TRBV7-2 and J usage is TRBJ1-5; 8 bases map to TRBD1. The CDR3 sequence is 13 residues long. Germline CDR1 reads SGHTA; CDR2 reads FQGNSA. V dropped 11 bases and J dropped 2; count of bases not matched to a gene: 5. CDR3 loop: CASQGQGNQPQHF. The CDR3, as DNA: TGTGCCTCCCAGGGACAGGGCAATCAGCCCCAGCATTTT.

This clone was counted a few times. V gene TRBV6-1 combines with J gene TRBJ1-2; 9 nucleotides agree with TRBD1. V was clipped by 1 base and J by 4 bases; unmatched bases: 7. CDR1 and CDR2 from the germline V gene are MNHNS and SASEGT. The CDR3 totals 16 residues. In DNA form, the CDR3 reads TGTGCCAGCAGTGAAGATTGGGACAGGGCGGGCTATGGCTACACCTTC. It encodes CASSEDWDRAGYGYTF.

The chain carries TRBV5-5 and TRBJ1-6; 9 positions agree with TRBD1. The trim removed 1 base at V and 8 bases at J, leaving 7 bases unmatched. The CDR3 has 16 residues. Germline V gene data show CDR1 as SGHKS and CDR2 as YYEKEE (reference sequence). CDR3 DNA: TGTGCCAGCAGCTTGTTAATCGACAGGGGGGATTCACCCCTCCACTTT. It specifies CASSLLIDRGDSPLHF.

DNA for the CDR3: TGTGCCAGCAGCCGAGGGAAAAGCTCCTACGAGCAGTACTTC. Encoded protein: CASSRGKSSYEQYF. The chain joins TRBV14 to TRBJ2-7, with D possibly TRBD2 on 5 matching bases. This CDR3 has 14 amino acids. The V gene's germline CDR1 is SGHDN and CDR2 FVKESK. The germline V and J ends were trimmed by 4 bases and 0 bases, with 10 bases remaining between them.

This sequence joins TRBV9 and TRBJ2-4; 7 bases fit TRBD1. The CDR3 is made up of 18 amino acids. The germline V gene encodes CDR1 SGDLS and CDR2 YYNGEE. V lost 4 bases to trimming and J lost 1 base; unmatched junction nucleotides: 14. The CDR3 spells CASSPYLQQGWAKNIQYF. For the CDR3, the DNA is TGTGCCAGCAGCCCCTACTTACAACAGGGGTGGGCCAAAAACATTCAGTACTTC.

V is TRBV7-9 and J is TRBJ1-1; the D is unclear. The germline gives CDR1 SEHNR, CDR2 FQNEAQ (reference sequence). V lost 2 bases to trimming and J lost 11 bases, with 15 bases between them. The CDR3 is 13 amino acids. CDR3 region: CASSLWEPGRAFF. CDR3 nucleotides: TGTGCCAGCAGCTTATGGGAACCCGGGAGGGCTTTCTTT. Looking up the rest from reference TRBV7-9 and TRBJ1-1 gives the full variable domain: DTGVSQNPRHKITKRGQNVTFRCDPISEHNRLYWYRQTLGQGPEFLTYFQNEAQLEKSRLLSDRFSAERPKGSFSTLEIQRTEQGDSAMYLCASSLWEPGRAFFGQGTRLTVV.